This TCR beta chain appears in the sequencing data of a study of T-cell memory formation after mild COVID-19. Details on this clonotype: The antigen is not known.

5'RACE with constant-segment primers built TCRalpha and TCRbeta cDNA libraries with UMIs. TCRdb fed the 5' RACE reads into MiXCR, producing one record per CDR3 protein. The data hold approximately 250,000 distinct CDR3 sequences, with roughly 16% observed a single time. Trimming stripped 0 bases from V and 3 bases from J, with 8 bases between. CDR1 and CDR2 from the germline V gene are SGHRS and YFSETQ. The CDR3 totals 14 residues. Study-level findings and limits: CD4/CD8 balance characterized clones contracting day 15 to 85, and CD4+ skew characterized later expanders. Mostly located in CM and EM were contracting CD4+ clones, with contracting CD8+ clones located in EMRA.

Sequencing was carried out using PBMCs or a T cell subset sorted from them (not recorded which). The chain carries TRBV5-1 and TRBJ2-3; D is perhaps TRBD2 (5 bases). This TCR was recovered from a man aged 18 to 29 who had mild COVID-19 (a few samples of this study predate the infection). Cell type and time point are not known. The CDR3 DNA is TGCGCCAGCAGCTTGGGGGAGACAACAGATACGCAGTATTTT. Protein product: CASSLGETTDTQYF.